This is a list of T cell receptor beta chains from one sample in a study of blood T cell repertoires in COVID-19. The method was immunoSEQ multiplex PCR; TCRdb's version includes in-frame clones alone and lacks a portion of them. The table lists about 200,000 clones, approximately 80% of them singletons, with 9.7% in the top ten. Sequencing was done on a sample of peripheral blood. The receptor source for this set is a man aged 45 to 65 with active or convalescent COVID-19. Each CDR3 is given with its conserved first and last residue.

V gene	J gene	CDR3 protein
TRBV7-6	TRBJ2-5	CASSLGTGDVETQYF
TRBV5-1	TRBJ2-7	CASSLGSGTISYEQYF
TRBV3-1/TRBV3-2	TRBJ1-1	CASSRGGGPMNTEAFF
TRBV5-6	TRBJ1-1	CASSPIRDRGLEAFF
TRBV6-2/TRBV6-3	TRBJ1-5	CASSFRDQPQHF
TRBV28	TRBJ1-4	CASEGRLVLEGGNEKLFF
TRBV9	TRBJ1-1	CASSGHTGGGGEAFF
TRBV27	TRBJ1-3	CASSLTGSTGNTIYF
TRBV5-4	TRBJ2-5	CASNAQGQETQYF
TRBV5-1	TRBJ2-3	CASSWGLADYTDTQYF
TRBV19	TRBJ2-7	CASRLAGGYEQYF
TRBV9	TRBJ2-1	CASSVAGTPYNEQFF
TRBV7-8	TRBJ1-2	CASSPYRQGTQYGYTF
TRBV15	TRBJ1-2	CATSRERLLGSNYGYTF
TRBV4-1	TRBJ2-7	CASSLLRDNDEQYF
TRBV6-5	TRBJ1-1	CASSYNRGGTEAFF
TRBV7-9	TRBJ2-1	CASSSQGFSNEQFF
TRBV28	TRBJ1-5	CASSSGTGWQPQHF
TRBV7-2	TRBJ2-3	CASSPSHLAGVREQYF
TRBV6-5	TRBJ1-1	CASYGRAAEAFF
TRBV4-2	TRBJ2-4	CASSRKTTKNIQYF
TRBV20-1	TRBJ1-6	CSASSGFISPLHF
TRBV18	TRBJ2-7	CASSPGGGYEQYF
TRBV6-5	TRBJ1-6	CASNQGQGRSPLHF
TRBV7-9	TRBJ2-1	CASSLVGTSGGASYNEQFF
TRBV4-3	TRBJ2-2	CASSQDTSGGAYTGELFF
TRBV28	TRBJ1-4	CASSPFWIGGEKLFF
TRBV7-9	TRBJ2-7	CASSLAGWGTRAPYEQYF
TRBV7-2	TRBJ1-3	CASSLINSYSGNTIYF
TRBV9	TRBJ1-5	CASSSPQGPPYSNQPQHF
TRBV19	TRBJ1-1	CASRGQGVTEAFF
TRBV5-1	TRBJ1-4	CASSLGHRINEKLFF
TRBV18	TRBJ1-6	CASSPPSLATGGLNNSPLHF
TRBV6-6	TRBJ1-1	CASSYVGGEAPEAFF
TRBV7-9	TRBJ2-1	CASKSGSGRAYNEQFF
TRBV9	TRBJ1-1	CASSVDPGLHTEAFF
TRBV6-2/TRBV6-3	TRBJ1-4	CASSRPSEKLFF
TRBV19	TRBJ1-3	CASSIGGTPTGNTIYF
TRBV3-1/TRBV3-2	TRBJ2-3	CASSRDSHTDTQYF
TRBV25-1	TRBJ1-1	CAIWRGRTEAFF
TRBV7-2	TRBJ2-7	CASSTGVYEQYF
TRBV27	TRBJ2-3	CASSRDRSTDTQYF
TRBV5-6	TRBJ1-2	CASSSVPPAGRDYGYTF
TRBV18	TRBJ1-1	CASSPTGSGTEAFF
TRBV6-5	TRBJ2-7	CASSPAGTADYEQYF
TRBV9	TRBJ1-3	CASSPPGGTGNTIYF
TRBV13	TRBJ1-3	CASSQGGTNTIYF
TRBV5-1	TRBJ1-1	CASSIVPGQGKWAFF